These 28 T cell receptor beta chains were all obtained from the same sample, sequenced in a study of blood T cell repertoires in COVID-19. The assay was immunoSEQ multiplex PCR, and TCRdb's table has in-frame clones only and misses some. The repertoire has 130,000 to 150,000 clones, 75% to 90% of them found once; the top ten carry over 9%. Specimen: PBMCs or T cells enriched from blood (not recorded which). Receptors originate from a man in his fifties or sixties who had recovered from COVID-19.

The chain is built from TRBV6-6 and TRBJ1-5; 7 nucleotides align to TRBD1. CDR3 length: 15 residues. V lost 5 bases to trimming and J lost 2 bases; unmatched junction nucleotides: 6. Germline CDR1 is MNHNY and CDR2 is SVGAGI (reference sequence). The chain's CDR3 is CASSQTGFGNQPQHF. CDR3 nucleotide sequence: TGTGCCAGCAGTCAGACAGGGTTTGGCAATCAGCCCCAGCATTTT.

This clone was picked up one time. The chain employs TRBV5-5 and TRBJ2-4; 8 bases align to TRBD2. Germline V gene data show CDR1 as SGHKS and CDR2 as YYEKEE (reference sequence). This CDR3 comprises 15 residues. The trim removed 4 bases at V and 5 bases at J, leaving 8 bases unmatched. For the CDR3, the DNA is TGTGCCAGCAGCCCCGGGGGGACTAGACAAAACATTCAGTACTTC. Its protein product is CASSPGGTRQNIQYF.

The CDR3: CASSKKGEGIEKLFF. The CDR3 DNA reads TGTGCCAGTAGTAAGAAGGGGGAAGGAATTGAAAAACTGTTTTTT. The chain has TRBV19 and TRBJ1-4; a possible D gene is TRBD1 (6 bases). Trimming took off 4 bases at V and 7 bases at J, with 16 bases between the two ends. The germline V gene has CDR1 LNHDA and CDR2 SQIVND (reference sequence). This CDR3 is 15 amino acids long.

The genes are TRBV30 and TRBJ2-3, with D possibly matching TRBD1 (6 bases). Germline CDR1 reads GTSNPN; CDR2 reads SVGIG (reference sequence). The CDR3 is 13 amino acids. V lost 2 bases, J lost 7 bases, and 13 bases lay in between. The DNA for the CDR3 is TGTGCCTGGAGTCCACAGGACAGTTATACGCAGTATTTT. This codes for CAWSPQDSYTQYF.

The CDR3 DNA is TGTGCCAGCAGCTTGGGCGGGAGCGTCACTGAAGCTTTCTTT. This codes for CASSLGGSVTEAFF. The V gene is TRBV7-9, the J gene TRBJ1-1; D gene uncertain. Between the trimmed V and J ends, which lost 3 bases and 4 bases, there was a span of 12 bases. This CDR3 spans 14 amino acids. Germline V gene data show CDR1 as SEHNR and CDR2 as FQNEAQ (reference sequence).

This clone has just a few counts. V gene TRBV3-1 (or the pseudogene TRBV3-2) combines with J gene TRBJ1-6; D perhaps matches TRBD1 (5 bases). Germline V gives CDR1 LGHDT, CDR2 YNNKEL (reference sequence). This CDR3 contains 14 residues. The ends were cut back, 4 bases at V and 10 bases at J, with 14 bases in the middle. The CDR3 nucleotides read TGTGCCAGCAGCCCTGCGGGGGGAGGATCACCCCTCCACTTT. Protein sequence: CASSPAGGGSPLHF.

This clone was counted a single time. V is TRBV19 and J is TRBJ2-1; tentative D call: TRBD2 (5 bases). This CDR3 has 15 amino acids. Trimming removed 8 bases from V and 0 bases from J, with 14 bases in between. The germline V gene encodes CDR1 LNHDA and CDR2 SQIVND (reference sequence). CDR3 sequence: CASHPGKYSYNEQFF. The CDR3 coding sequence is TGTGCCAGTCATCCGGGGAAATACTCCTACAATGAGCAGTTCTTC.

This chain connects TRBV19 to TRBJ1-5; 8 nucleotides line up with TRBD1. The CDR3 runs to 13 residues. The germline V gene encodes CDR1 LNHDA and CDR2 SQIVND (reference sequence). The V and J ends lost 5 bases and 7 bases, in that order; junction bases with no gene match: 4. CDR3 loop: CASSEDRGQPQHF. Here the CDR3 DNA reads TGTGCCAGTAGTGAAGACAGGGGCCAGCCCCAGCATTTT.

The V and J genes are TRBV6-5 and TRBJ2-3; possible D gene TRBD1, 5 bases. This CDR3 region has 14 residues. Trimming pared 4 bases from V and 3 bases from J, leaving 11 bases between. Germline loops: CDR1 MNHEY, CDR2 SVGAGI. CDR3 protein: CASSLQGITDTQYF. In DNA, the CDR3 is TGTGCCAGCAGTTTGCAGGGCATTACAGATACGCAGTATTTT.

V usage is TRBV29-1 and J usage is TRBJ2-7; no reliable D call. The V gene's germline CDR1 is SQVTM and CDR2 ANQGSEA. The CDR3 has 11 amino acids. V lost 2 bases, J lost 4 bases, and 6 bases lay in between. The CDR3 here is CSVESLYEQYF. CDR3 DNA sequence: TGCAGCGTTGAATCTTTGTACGAGCAGTACTTC.

The chain is built from TRBV24-1 and TRBJ1-5; 7 bases align to TRBD1. Trimming cost V 9 bases and J 3 bases; bases outside gene matches: 1. Germline-derived CDR1 and CDR2 are KGHDR and SFDVKD. The CDR3 totals 12 residues. The CDR3 region is CATGQVNQPQHF. CDR3 DNA sequence: TGTGCCACCGGACAGGTCAATCAGCCCCAGCATTTT.

This chain links TRBV3-1 (or the pseudogene TRBV3-2) with TRBJ2-1; 8 bases are a match to TRBD2. Germline V gene data show CDR1 as LGHDT and CDR2 as YNNKEL (reference sequence). The CDR3 loop spans 13 amino acids. The J segment lost 12 bases and the V segment lost 1 base, leaving 5 bases of the junction unmatched. CDR3 residues: CASSQAAGVLQFF. DNA of the CDR3: TGTGCCAGCAGCCAAGCAGCGGGGGTATTGCAGTTCTTC.

This chain uses TRBV19 with TRBJ1-1, with 7 bases lining up with TRBD1. Germline CDR1 reads LNHDA; CDR2 reads SQIVND (reference sequence). V dropped 1 base and J dropped 0; count of bases not matched to a gene: 8. The CDR3 is made up of 17 amino acids. CDR3 sequence (DNA): TGTGCCAGTAGTATAGCCGGACAGGTCCCCCTGAACACTGAAGCTTTCTTT. Translation gives CASSIAGQVPLNTEAFF. Combining the CDR3 with reference TRBV19 and TRBJ1-1 gives the whole variable domain DGGITQSPKYLFRKEGQNVTLSCEQNLNHDAMYWYRQDPGQGLRLIYYSQIVNDFQKGDIAEGYSVSREKKESFPLTVTSAQKNPTAFYLCASSIAGQVPLNTEAFFGQGTRLTVV.

This clone was counted once. The V call is TRBV5-5, the J call TRBJ1-6, with D perhaps matching TRBD1 (6 bases). The CDR3 has 17 residues. V shed 0 bases and J shed 3 bases, with 13 bases lying between them. Germline V CDR1 and CDR2: SGHKS, YYEKEE (reference sequence). The DNA for the CDR3 is TGTGCCAGCAGCTTGGCCCCCGGGGGGCACTATAATTCACCCCTCCACTTT. It is translated as CASSLAPGGHYNSPLHF.

The chain carries TRBV28 and TRBJ1-1; D may be TRBD1 (5 bases). The CDR3 spans 13 residues. Looked up from germline, CDR1 is MDHEN and CDR2 is SYDVKM. V shed 4 bases and J shed 5 bases, with 11 bases lying between them. As DNA, the CDR3 is TGTGCCAGCAGTTCCTTCGGGGGGACTGAAGCTTTCTTT. The encoded protein is CASSSFGGTEAFF.

The V gene is TRBV30, the J gene TRBJ1-2; D is perhaps TRBD1 (6 bases). With 5 bases removed from V and 4 bases from J, the gap between germline ends came to 14 bases. The CDR3 has 13 amino acids. Germline V CDR1 and CDR2: GTSNPN, SVGIG (reference sequence). The CDR3 protein is CAWVTDRSYGYTF. CDR3 sequence (DNA): TGTGCCTGGGTGACAGACAGGAGCTATGGCTACACCTTC.

The rearrangement links TRBV19 to TRBJ2-5; 8 nucleotides align to TRBD2. The CDR3 totals 15 residues. The V gene end was trimmed by 5 bases and the J gene end by 1 base; junction bases not matched to a gene: 6. CDR1 is LNHDA, CDR2 SQIVND, per germline (reference sequence). The CDR3 bases are TGTGCCAGTAGTCCACTTCTAGCGGGCCAAGAGACCCAGTACTTC. It codes for CASSPLLAGQETQYF.

V usage is TRBV9 and J usage is TRBJ2-1; weak D call: TRBD1 (5 bases). Germline values: CDR1 SGDLS, CDR2 YYNGEE. V was shortened by 0 bases and J by 10 bases, with 8 bases between the two germline ends. The CDR3 contains 12 residues. For the CDR3, the DNA is TGTGCCAGCAGCGTAGAAAGGGGAGAGCAGTTCTTC. Its translation is CASSVERGEQFF. Supplemented by reference TRBV9 and TRBJ2-1, the full variable domain reads DSGVTQTPKHLITATGQRVTLRCSPRSGDLSVYWYQQSLDQGLQFLIQYYNGEERAKGNILERFSAQQFPDLHSELNLSSLELGDSALYFCASSVERGEQFFGPGTRLTVL.

The rearrangement uses TRBV7-8 and TRBJ1-2, with D possibly TRBD1 on 6 matching bases. V was clipped by 6 bases and J by 8 bases, with 13 bases between them. CDR3 size: 12 residues. Germline V gene data show CDR1 as SGHVS and CDR2 as FQNEAQ. The DNA for the CDR3 is TGTGCCAGCAGGGCGGCAGGGGACGGCTACACCTTC. Translated: CASRAAGDGYTF.

The gene calls are TRBV7-8 and TRBJ2-1; 7 bases are a match to TRBD1. From germline, CDR1 is SGHVS and CDR2 FQNEAQ. This CDR3 has 17 amino acids. After removal of 6 bases from V and 4 bases from J, the junction contained 15 bases not matched to a gene. CDR3 sequence reads: CASRKRSGQSFYNEQFF. For the CDR3, the DNA is TGTGCCAGCAGAAAAAGGTCGGGACAGAGTTTTTACAATGAGCAGTTCTTC.

The V and J genes are TRBV27 and TRBJ2-7; 12 bases match TRBD2. After removal of 2 bases from V and 5 bases from J, the junction contained 4 bases not matched to a gene. From germline, CDR1 is MNHEY and CDR2 SMNVEV (reference sequence). This CDR3 has 15 residues. CDR3 sequence reads: CASSLRTSGMNEQYF. In DNA, the CDR3 is TGTGCCAGCAGTTTAAGGACTAGCGGGATGAACGAGCAGTACTTC.

This clone has a handful of counts. At the DNA level, this CDR3 is encoded by other sequences in the same sample as well. This chain links TRBV6-5 with TRBJ2-1; TRBD1 matches 10 bases. Germline lookup yields CDR1 MNHEY and CDR2 SVGAGI. The CDR3 totals 15 residues. Trimming took 5 bases from V and 4 from J; bases not matched to a gene: 5. The CDR3 reads CASSKTGGQYNEQFF. The CDR3 bases are TGTGCCAGCAGTAAGACAGGGGGCCAGTACAATGAGCAGTTCTTC.

V is TRBV10-2 and J is TRBJ2-2, with 7 bases that match TRBD1. V lost 6 bases to trimming and J lost 0 bases; unmatched junction nucleotides: 4. Germline CDR1 WSHSY, CDR2 SAAADI. The CDR3 runs to 15 residues. The CDR3 is CASRRGQANTGELFF. CDR3 nucleotides: TGCGCCAGCAGGAGGGGGCAGGCGAACACCGGGGAGCTGTTTTTT.

This CDR3 is CASSLAGDTDTQYF. CDR3 in DNA: TGTGCCAGCAGCTTGGCCGGGGATACAGATACGCAGTATTTT. This sequence joins TRBV5-4 and TRBJ2-3, with a possible D match to TRBD2 (5 bases). In germline, CDR1 is SGHNT, CDR2 YYREEE (reference sequence). The CDR3 length is 14 residues. The ends were cut back, 0 bases at V and 3 bases at J, with 8 bases in the middle. Based on the CDR3 plus reference TRBV5-4 and TRBJ2-3, the full variable domain is ETGVTQSPTHLIKTRGQQVTLRCSSQSGHNTVSWYQQALGQGPQFIFQYYREEENGRGNFPPRFSGLQFPNYSSELNVNALELDDSALYLCASSLAGDTDTQYFGPGTRLTVL.

The rearrangement links TRBV10-3 to TRBJ2-7, with D unresolved. Trimming took off 8 bases at V and 1 base at J, with 12 bases between the two ends. This CDR3 region has 13 residues. The germline gives CDR1 ENHRY, CDR2 SYGVKD. The CDR3 here is CAIGPADSYEQYF. DNA for the CDR3: TGTGCCATCGGGCCGGCCGATTCCTACGAGCAGTACTTC.

The V call is TRBV20-1, the J call TRBJ2-1; no clear D gene. Trimming took 3 bases from V and 4 from J, leaving 13 bases between them. This CDR3 is 14 amino acids long. Germline values: CDR1 DFQATT, CDR2 SNEGSKA (reference sequence). The CDR3 spells CSASRLAAYNEQFF. The CDR3 DNA reads TGCAGTGCTAGTCGATTAGCAGCGTACAATGAGCAGTTCTTC.

The rearrangement joins TRBV10-3 to TRBJ1-5; D is perhaps TRBD1 (5 bases). The V end was cut by 3 bases, the J end by 5 bases, with 5 bases between. Germline CDR1 ENHRY, CDR2 SYGVKD. The CDR3 sequence is 12 residues long. The CDR3 sequence: CAISEQDQPQHF. The CDR3 DNA follows: TGTGCCATCAGTGAACAGGATCAGCCCCAGCATTTT.

This clone was counted a few times. CDR3 sequence (DNA): TGTGCCAGCTGGCGGAGCGCGAACACCGGGGAGCTGTTTTTT. This encodes CASWRSANTGELFF. The chain couples TRBV28 to TRBJ2-2; D is unclear. The CDR3 totals 14 residues. Trimming took 8 bases from V and 0 from J, leaving 10 bases between them. The germline V gene encodes CDR1 MDHEN and CDR2 SYDVKM. Full variable domain (rest looked up from reference TRBV28 and TRBJ2-2): DVKVTQSSRYLVKRTGEKVFLECVQDMDHENMFWYRQDPGLGLRLIYFSYDVKMKEKGDIPEGYSVSREKKERFSLILESASTNQTSMYLCASWRSANTGELFFGEGSRLTVL.